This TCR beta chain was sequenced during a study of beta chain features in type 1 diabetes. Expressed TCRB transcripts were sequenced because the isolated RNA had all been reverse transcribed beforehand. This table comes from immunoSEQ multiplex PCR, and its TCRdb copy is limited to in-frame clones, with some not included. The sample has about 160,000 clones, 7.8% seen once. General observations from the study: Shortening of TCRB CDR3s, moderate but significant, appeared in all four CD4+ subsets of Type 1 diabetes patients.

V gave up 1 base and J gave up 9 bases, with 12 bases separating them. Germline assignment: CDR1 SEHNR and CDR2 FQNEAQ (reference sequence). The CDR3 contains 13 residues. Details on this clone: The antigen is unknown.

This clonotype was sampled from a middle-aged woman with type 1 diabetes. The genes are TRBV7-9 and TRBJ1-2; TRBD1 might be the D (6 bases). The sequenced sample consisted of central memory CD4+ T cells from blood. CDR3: CASSLDLQGSYTF. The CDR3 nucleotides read TGTGCCAGCAGCTTAGATCTACAGGGAAGCTACACCTTC. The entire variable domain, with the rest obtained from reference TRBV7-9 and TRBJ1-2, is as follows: DTGVSQNPRHKITKRGQNVTFRCDPISEHNRLYWYRQTLGQGPEFLTYFQNEAQLEKSRLLSDRFSAERPKGSFSTLEIQRTEQGDSAMYLCASSLDLQGSYTFGSGTRLTVV.